These 2 T cell receptor beta chains were all obtained from the same sample, sequenced in a study of cytomegalovirus exposure and HLA in healthy donors. Data came from immunoSEQ multiplex PCR; TCRdb stores just in-frame clones and leaves some out. This table has fewer than 350,000 clones, around nine tenths appearing once. Sequenced input: PBMCs. The receptor set was obtained from a woman younger than 35 in good health and CMV-seronegative.

Notes on this clone: The sample carries other DNA sequences with the same CDR3. This sequence joins TRBV5-1 and TRBJ2-3, with D possibly matching TRBD2 (5 bases). The CDR3 covers 12 residues. Trimming cost V 5 bases and J 6 bases, with 10 bases left between them. Germline V gene sequence: CDR1 SGHRS, CDR2 YFSETQ. The CDR3 nucleotides are TGCGCCAGCAGGGAGAGCGGCGATACGCAGTATTTT. Residues: CASRESGDTQYF.

The chain recombines TRBV7-6 with TRBJ2-7; 11 bases map to TRBD2. Per the germline V gene, CDR1 is SGHVS and CDR2 is FNYEAQ. The V segment lost 2 bases and the J segment 7 bases; nucleotides outside the gene matches: 7. The CDR3 sequence is 15 residues long. The chain's CDR3 is CASSLRPLAGEEQYF. The CDR3 nucleotides read TGTGCCAGCAGCTTACGTCCACTAGCGGGAGAAGAGCAGTACTTC.